The 17 T cell receptor beta chains reported below all come from one sample, sequenced in a study of T-cell memory formation after mild COVID-19. Via MiXCR, TCRdb re-called the 5' RACE reads, giving one row per CDR3 protein. The data contain 120,000 to 150,000 distinct CDR3 sequences, roughly 13% of them seen just once; the ten biggest clones take up around 28%. The sample was PBMCs or a T cell subset sorted from them (not recorded which). These receptors all stem from an adult woman who had mild COVID-19 (a few samples of this study predate the infection). Cell type and time point are not known.

The sample holds a few counts of this clonotype. The chain recombines TRBV12-3 or TRBV12-4 with TRBJ1-6, with 9 bases that match TRBD1. CDR3 length: 14 residues. Trimming cost V 6 bases and J 12 bases; bases outside gene matches: 9. The CDR3: CASRDGQGRLPLHF. The CDR3 DNA is TGTGCCAGCAGGGATGGACAGGGGCGATTACCCCTCCACTTT.

This clonotype has only a few counts. The V gene is TRBV10-3, the J gene TRBJ2-1; 10 bases agree with TRBD2. Germline lookup yields CDR1 ENHRY and CDR2 SYGVKD. Trimming cost V 0 bases and J 3 bases; bases outside gene matches: 11. The CDR3 is 19 residues long. DNA for the CDR3: TGTGCCATCAGTGAGTCGGCTAGCGGGAGATCGAACCTCTACAATGAGCAGTTCTTC. Its protein product is CAISESASGRSNLYNEQFF.

The rearrangement links TRBV20-1 to TRBJ2-3; 9 positions match TRBD1. V dropped 3 bases and J dropped 2; count of bases not matched to a gene: 6. The CDR3 covers 15 residues. Per germline, CDR1 DFQATT and CDR2 SNEGSKA (reference sequence). The CDR3 DNA reads as TGCAGTGCTAGTTTAGGGGACAGGGCCACAGATACGCAGTATTTT. This codes for CSASLGDRATDTQYF.

This clonotype was observed a few times. This rearrangement joins TRBV19 to TRBJ2-7, with 9 bases fitting TRBD1. Germline CDR1 reads LNHDA; CDR2 reads SQIVND (reference sequence). Trimming removed 2 bases from V and 2 bases from J; junction bases left unmatched: 4. This CDR3 has 15 amino acids. DNA of the CDR3: TGTGCCAGTAGTATAATGCGGGACAGGGCCTACGAGCAGTACTTC. Its protein product is CASSIMRDRAYEQYF.

About this clonotype itself: The junction does not match germline at one end; this may be a read error. The rearrangement uses TRBV4-3 and TRBJ2-2, with D unresolved. Germline CDR1 reads LGHNA; CDR2 reads YSLEER. CDR3 length: 12 amino acids. The CDR3: CPSSPSDGELFF. The CDR3 nucleotides are TGCCCCAGCAGCCCGTCGGATGGGGAGCTGTTTTTT.

J is TRBJ2-5 and V is TRBV12-3 or TRBV12-4; 8 positions agree with TRBD1. J lost 2 bases, V lost 7 bases, and 3 bases had no gene match. The CDR3 is 13 residues long. This chain's CDR3 is CASIRTGQETQYF. The CDR3 DNA reads TGTGCCAGCATCAGGACAGGGCAAGAGACCCAGTACTTC.

The rearrangement links TRBV9 to TRBJ2-2, with a possible D match to TRBD1 (6 bases). Germline V CDR1 and CDR2: SGDLS, YYNGEE. The CDR3 loop spans 16 amino acids. V was pared by 0 bases and J by 1 base, with 10 bases between. CDR3 DNA: TGTGCCAGCAGCGTAGAGCAAGGGGGGAACACCGGGGAGCTGTTTTTT. This gives the protein CASSVEQGGNTGELFF.

This clonotype showed up just a few times. This chain joins TRBV12-3 or TRBV12-4 and TRBJ2-3; D unclear. The CDR3 covers 14 residues. Trimming removed 1 base from V and 2 bases from J, with 7 bases in between. CDR3 in amino acids: CASSLVGITDTQYF. CDR3 sequence (DNA): TGTGCCAGCAGTTTAGTTGGAATCACAGATACGCAGTATTTT.

This chain joins TRBV19 and TRBJ2-1; TRBD2 aligns across 8 bases. The CDR3 runs to 15 residues. V was pared by 6 bases and J by 7 bases, with 11 bases of the junction left unmatched. CDR1 is LNHDA and CDR2 is SQIVND in the germline V gene (reference sequence). The DNA of the CDR3 is TGTGCCAGTAGCTTCCGGGGAGCGGGAGCGAATGAGCAGTTCTTC. This sequence encodes CASSFRGAGANEQFF.

This clonotype was seen many times. The rearrangement links TRBV7-9 to TRBJ2-1, with D unclear. With 3 bases removed from V and 8 bases from J, the gap between germline ends came to 14 bases. The germline V gene encodes CDR1 SEHNR and CDR2 FQNEAQ (reference sequence). The CDR3 length is 14 residues. The CDR3 is CASSLGLGLHEQFF. The CDR3 DNA reads TGTGCCAGCAGCTTGGGTCTTGGGCTCCATGAGCAGTTCTTC.

CDR3 DNA: TGTGCCAGCAGCTACCTCGACTACCACAATGAGCAGTTCTTC. Translated, it gives CASSYLDYHNEQFF. The chain couples TRBV9 to TRBJ2-1; TRBD2 is a possible D gene (5 bases). The CDR3 has 14 amino acids. V lost 4 bases and J 5 bases, leaving 13 bases between the germline ends. The germline V gene has CDR1 SGDLS and CDR2 YYNGEE.

J is TRBJ2-7 and V is TRBV6-2 or TRBV6-3; D may be TRBD2 (5 bases). This CDR3 is built from 15 residues. Per germline, CDR1 MNHEY and CDR2 SVGEGT. The V end lost 2 bases, the J end lost 3 bases, and 14 bases lay between the germline ends. CDR3 loop: CASSYLIGSDYEQYF. In DNA form, the CDR3 reads TGTGCCAGCAGTTACCTAATAGGTAGCGACTACGAGCAGTACTTC.

The V call is TRBV27, the J call TRBJ2-4; 7 nucleotides line up with TRBD1. The CDR3 runs to 14 residues. With V trimmed by 3 bases and J by 1 base, 0 bases remained unmatched. Germline V gives CDR1 MNHEY, CDR2 SMNVEV (reference sequence). The CDR3 DNA reads TGTGCCAGCAGTTTGACAGGGGCCAAAAACATTCAGTACTTC. This translates into CASSLTGAKNIQYF.

The V gene is TRBV9, the J gene TRBJ2-6; D may be TRBD1 or TRBD2 (5 bases each). The V gene's germline CDR1 is SGDLS and CDR2 YYNGEE. The CDR3 has 15 amino acids. V was trimmed by 4 bases and J by 3 bases, leaving 11 bases between them. CDR3 coding DNA: TGTGCCAGCAGCTCTGGGGGTTATGGGGCCAACGTCCTGACTTTC. Translating it yields CASSSGGYGANVLTF.

V gene TRBV24-1 combines with J gene TRBJ1-1; no firm D call. V was clipped by 4 bases and J by 3 bases, with 14 bases between them. Per germline, CDR1 KGHDR and CDR2 SFDVKD. The length of the CDR3 is 15 residues. The CDR3 sequence is CATSESRLGDTEAFF. CDR3 sequence (DNA): TGTGCCACCAGTGAATCACGGCTAGGAGACACTGAAGCTTTCTTT.

The V and J genes are TRBV3-1 and TRBJ2-7, with 7 bases lining up with TRBD1. This CDR3 is built from 15 residues. V shed 2 bases and J 0 bases; nucleotides not matched to a gene: 4. CDR1 is LGHDT, CDR2 YNNKEL, per germline (reference sequence). The DNA for the CDR3 is TGTGCCAGCAGCCAACCCGGGACAGCCTCCTACGAGCAGTACTTC. This sequence encodes CASSQPGTASYEQYF.

The V and J genes are TRBV30 and TRBJ1-2, with D uncertain. Germline V CDR1 and CDR2: GTSNPN, SVGIG (reference sequence). V lost 2 bases and J lost 2, with 12 bases in between. The CDR3 length is 14 residues. The CDR3 nucleotides read TGTGCCTGGAGTTACCCAACCGTGAACTATGGCTACACCTTC. Translated: CAWSYPTVNYGYTF. Full variable domain (remainder filled in from reference TRBV30 and TRBJ1-2): SQTIHQWPATLVQPVGSPLSLECTVEGTSNPNLYWYRQAAGRGLQLLFYSVGIGQISSEVPQNLSASRPQDRQFILSSKKLLLSDSGFYLCAWSYPTVNYGYTFGSGTRLTVV.